This is a list of T cell receptor beta chains from one sample in a study of monozygotic twins with inflammatory bowel disease. TCRdb reprocessed the 5' RACE reads; each CDR3 protein has one entry and no DNA is given. This specimen shows approximately 100,000 distinct CDR3 sequences; the ten leading clones hold roughly 1.8%. The source material was blood. The receptors stem from a human donor with ulcerative colitis or Crohn's disease, or a healthy co-twin of an affected twin (not recorded which). Both conserved end residues are part of each CDR3. Fields, in order: J gene, V gene, CDR3 protein.

TRBJ2-2 TRBV5-4 CASSLPPGHGELFF
TRBJ2-3 TRBV7-3 CATAQAGGPQYTDTQYF
TRBJ1-2 TRBV20-1 CSARGQNNYGYTF
TRBJ2-7 TRBV28 CASTEGKGPYEQYF
TRBJ2-3 TRBV7-8 CASRLAGGLFSDTQYF
TRBJ2-1 TRBV11-2 CASSPKQTSGRIRNEQFF
TRBJ2-2 TRBV7-2 CASSTWTGRELFF
TRBJ2-7 TRBV7-2 CASSLEWGNEQYF
TRBJ2-7 TRBV11-2 CASSFAGQGYEQYF
TRBJ2-7 TRBV12-3/TRBV12-4 CASSLGIAGNYEQYF
TRBJ2-3 TRBV20-1 CSASLGVTDTQYF
TRBJ2-5 TRBV15 CATRARGQETQYF
TRBJ1-4 TRBV6-5 CASTTLQGGKLFF
TRBJ2-1 TRBV18 CASSPPRNPPKVHEQFF
TRBJ1-5 TRBV5-6 CASSLGTAFNQPQHF
TRBJ2-5 TRBV7-6 CASSTLLRETQYF
TRBJ2-5 TRBV20-1 CSARALFEETQYF
TRBJ2-2 TRBV7-9 CASSHQDLTNTGELFF
TRBJ2-5 TRBV5-1 CASSLQPGTQETQYF
TRBJ2-2 TRBV29-1 CSVLQGPGELFF
TRBJ2-7 TRBV7-8 CASSYGTGGSEQYF
TRBJ2-7 TRBV7-6 CASSETYEQYF
TRBJ2-4 TRBV9 CASSPMMQDGGKNIQYF
TRBJ2-1 TRBV4-3 CASSQDPAGGPLGYNEQFF
TRBJ2-4 TRBV7-9 CASSLAAGGTKNIQYF
TRBJ2-3 TRBV28 CASSQLAGGGDTQYF
TRBJ2-3 TRBV7-8 CASSLLAGGQDTQYF
TRBJ2-2 TRBV12-3/TRBV12-4 CASSLQGAAGELFF
TRBJ2-7 TRBV5-4 CASRSDRRDDQYF
TRBJ2-4 TRBV7-2 CASSSILAKNMQYF
TRBJ2-7 TRBV6-2/TRBV6-3 CASSSIRDRSYEQYF
TRBJ2-2 TRBV15 CATSRHLGTGGYTGELFF
TRBJ2-5 TRBV5-1 CASSWGGGLEQETQYF
TRBJ1-6 TRBV20-1 CSARTPYRGSSYNSPLHF
TRBJ2-3 TRBV20-1 CSARDPRLAPSTDTQYF
TRBJ2-1 TRBV6-2/TRBV6-3 CASRPPLLYNEQFF
TRBJ2-2 TRBV7-8 CASRDTGTLNTGELFF
TRBJ1-5 TRBV10-3 CAISESTGANNQPQHF
TRBJ2-1 TRBV7-8 CASSSGLAGWNEQFF
TRBJ2-5 TRBV29-1 CSVDPGETQYF
TRBJ1-6 TRBV27 CASSLSRPRGGSPLHF
TRBJ2-7 TRBV10-3 CAIKGREENEQYF
TRBJ1-3 TRBV12-3/TRBV12-4 CASSGWTGATISGNTIYF
TRBJ2-7 TRBV11-2 CASIVASTGITYEQYF
TRBJ2-1 TRBV12-3/TRBV12-4 CASSVENRGPYNEQFF
TRBJ2-1 TRBV20-1 CSASSGAGFHNEQFF
TRBJ2-5 TRBV11-2 CASSAYRGREETQYF
TRBJ2-3 TRBV28 CASRLTGSTDTQYF
TRBJ1-5 TRBV7-2 CASSLQRDQPQHF
TRBJ2-2 TRBV11-2 CASSFKSGGHTGELFF
TRBJ2-3 TRBV5-6 CASSLEAGQLSTDTQYF
TRBJ2-7 TRBV7-2 CASSLKDEQYF
TRBJ2-7 TRBV5-1 CASSLNYEQYF